The 21 T cell receptor beta chains presented below share a single source sample, sequenced in a study of cytomegalovirus exposure and HLA in healthy donors. The PCR ran on 60 Vbeta and 13 Jbeta primers. Profiling relied on immunoSEQ multiplex PCR, and the TCRdb table lists in-frame clones only, not all of them. This sample has about 220,000 clones, with roughly 87% found just once. Sequencing was performed on PBMCs. The receptors stem from a man aged 40-49 years in good health and CMV-seropositive.

This sequence joins TRBV5-4 and TRBJ2-3; TRBD2 agrees at 8 bases. Germline V gives CDR1 SGHNT, CDR2 YYREEE (reference sequence). The CDR3 has 17 residues. Germline trimming cut 0 bases from V and 0 bases from J; bases unmatched to any gene: 6. CDR3 DNA sequence: TGTGCCAGCAGCTTGGTGGAACTAGCGGCTAGCACAGATACGCAGTATTTT. Translated, it gives CASSLVELAASTDTQYF.

V is TRBV18 and J is TRBJ2-3, with 7 bases fitting TRBD2. The CDR3 spans 15 residues. V dropped 3 bases and J dropped 0; count of bases not matched to a gene: 3. CDR1 is KGHSH, CDR2 LQKENI, per germline. DNA for the CDR3: TGTGCCAGCTCACCGCTAGCGGATAGCACAGATACGCAGTATTTT. Protein sequence: CASSPLADSTDTQYF.

The chain links TRBV2 to TRBJ1-4, with a possible D match to TRBD1 (6 bases). This CDR3 region has 15 residues. Germline V gene lookup returns CDR1 SNHLY and CDR2 FYNNEI. Trimming removed 7 bases from V and 3 bases from J, with 15 bases in between. The CDR3 reads CASKIGAGANEKLFF. The CDR3 bases are TGTGCCAGCAAAATTGGGGCAGGGGCTAATGAAAAACTGTTTTTT.

V and J are TRBV9 and TRBJ2-5; D is perhaps TRBD2 (5 bases). The ends were cut back, 0 bases at V and 3 bases at J, with 6 bases in the middle. The CDR3 extends over 13 amino acids. Germline V gene sequence: CDR1 SGDLS, CDR2 YYNGEE. CDR3 in amino acids: CASSVDGKETQYF. CDR3 sequence (DNA): TGTGCCAGCAGCGTAGACGGGAAAGAGACCCAGTACTTC.

The rearrangement joins TRBV19 to TRBJ1-1; 8 bases agree with TRBD1. This CDR3 is 14 amino acids long. V shed 6 bases, J shed 0 bases, and the junction held 3 bases outside the gene matches. CDR1 and CDR2 (germline): LNHDA, SQIVND (reference sequence). As DNA, the CDR3 is TGTGCCAGTAGGACAGGGGCGCTGAACACTGAAGCTTTCTTT. Its protein product is CASRTGALNTEAFF.

The rearrangement uses TRBV19 and TRBJ1-1, with 7 bases fitting TRBD1. CDR3 size: 14 residues. V was pared by 1 base and J by 7 bases, with 6 bases of the junction left unmatched. Germline CDR1 reads LNHDA; CDR2 reads SQIVND (reference sequence). This CDR3 reads CASSIGGGRNEAFF. Here the CDR3 DNA reads TGTGCCAGTAGTATAGGAGGGGGCAGAAATGAAGCTTTCTTT.

The chain employs TRBV10-2 and TRBJ2-7, with TRBD2 identical over 10 bases. This CDR3 contains 15 residues. Germline values: CDR1 WSHSY, CDR2 SAAADI. V was clipped by 7 bases and J by 0 bases; unmatched bases: 6. The CDR3 sequence is CASTISGRRSYEQYF. CDR3 nucleotide sequence: TGCGCCAGCACAATTAGCGGGAGGCGCTCCTACGAGCAGTACTTC.

The chain employs TRBV6-1 and TRBJ2-3, with 7 bases aligning to TRBD2. The trim removed 4 bases at V and 4 bases at J, leaving 8 bases unmatched. Germline assignment: CDR1 MNHNS and CDR2 SASEGT. The CDR3 loop spans 15 amino acids. The CDR3 DNA reads as TGTGCCAGCAGTGGGGAGCGGGACTGGTCAGATACGCAGTATTTT. This codes for CASSGERDWSDTQYF.

V is TRBV15 and J is TRBJ2-1; 8 nucleotides line up with TRBD2. Trimming took 7 bases from V and 9 from J; bases not matched to a gene: 14. This CDR3 has 15 residues. Germline V gives CDR1 LNHNV, CDR2 YYDKDF (reference sequence). CDR3 residues: CATNPAGEGVGEQFF. The CDR3 DNA reads TGTGCCACCAACCCAGCGGGAGAGGGGGTTGGTGAGCAGTTCTTC.

This chain joins TRBV9 and TRBJ2-2; 9 bases are shared with TRBD2. The length of the CDR3 is 18 residues. Trimming removed 0 bases from V and 3 bases from J; junction bases left unmatched: 9. From germline, CDR1 is SGDLS and CDR2 YYNGEE. Here the CDR3 DNA reads TGTGCCAGCAGCGTAGCGGTTAAGCGGGAGGTAGACACCGGGGAGCTGTTTTTT. Translated: CASSVAVKREVDTGELFF. The variable domain in full, with the rest retrieved from reference TRBV9 and TRBJ2-2, is DSGVTQTPKHLITATGQRVTLRCSPRSGDLSVYWYQQSLDQGLQFLIQYYNGEERAKGNILERFSAQQFPDLHSELNLSSLELGDSALYFCASSVAVKREVDTGELFFGEGSRLTVL.

The chain is built from TRBV19 and TRBJ1-1; D gene unclear. CDR1 and CDR2 (germline): LNHDA, SQIVND (reference sequence). Trimming shortened V by 7 bases and J by 0 bases, and 15 bases separated the two germline ends. The CDR3 contains 15 residues. CDR3 sequence (DNA): TGTGCCAGTAATCACTGGGGAGGAATGAACACTGAAGCTTTCTTT. Protein: CASNHWGGMNTEAFF.

V gene TRBV7-3 combines with J gene TRBJ2-3; 13 bases line up with TRBD2. In germline, CDR1 is SGHTA, CDR2 FQGTGA. The CDR3 has 16 residues. J gave up 6 bases and V 4 bases, and 7 bases lay outside the gene matches. CDR3 coding DNA: TGTGCCAGCAGCTCCCGGACTAGCGGGAGAGTTGATACGCAGTATTTT. Its translation: CASSSRTSGRVDTQYF.

This chain joins TRBV11-1 and TRBJ2-7; D may be TRBD2 (5 bases). This CDR3 contains 12 residues. Germline-derived CDR1 and CDR2 are SGHAT and FQDESV (reference sequence). Trimming took off 2 bases at V and 6 bases at J, with 8 bases between the two ends. DNA of the CDR3: TGTGCCAGCAGCTTAAAGGCGGGCGAGCAGTACGTC. It codes for CASSLKAGEQYV.

V gene TRBV27 combines with J gene TRBJ2-4; 10 bases fit TRBD2. The CDR3 is 19 amino acids. The V segment lost 3 bases and the J segment 4 bases; nucleotides outside the gene matches: 15. The germline V gene encodes CDR1 MNHEY and CDR2 SMNVEV (reference sequence). Here the CDR3 reads CASSFSSGRAGDLKNIQYF. The CDR3 DNA follows: TGTGCCAGCAGTTTTTCCAGCGGGAGGGCCGGTGACCTTAAAAACATTCAGTACTTC.

This rearrangement joins TRBV6-1 to TRBJ1-2; the match to TRBD1 covers 7 bases. The CDR3 has 11 amino acids. The V gene end was trimmed by 6 bases and the J gene end by 6 bases; junction bases not matched to a gene: 1. Germline loops: CDR1 MNHNS, CDR2 SASEGT. The chain's CDR3 is CASSGTDGYTF. The CDR3, as DNA: TGTGCCAGCAGCGGGACAGATGGCTACACCTTC.

The rearrangement uses TRBV27 and TRBJ2-7; 9 bases match TRBD2. Germline loops: CDR1 MNHEY, CDR2 SMNVEV (reference sequence). Unmatched junction bases numbered 10, after V lost 4 bases and J lost 3 bases. The length of the CDR3 is 16 residues. CDR3 region: CASSSPGTSPLYEQYF. In DNA form, the CDR3 reads TGTGCCAGCAGTTCCCCCGGGACTAGCCCCCTCTACGAGCAGTACTTC.

This clone has only a few counts. This chain connects TRBV10-3 to TRBJ2-7; TRBD2 matches at 11 bases. CDR3 length: 16 residues. Unmatched junction bases numbered 5, after V lost 1 base and J lost 3 bases. Per the germline V gene, CDR1 is ENHRY and CDR2 is SYGVKD. The CDR3 DNA sequence: TGTGCCATCAGTGAGTGGCTAGCGGGAGGAGGCTACGAGCAGTACTTC. Translation: CAISEWLAGGGYEQYF.

This clone was found a few times. The V call is TRBV19, the J call TRBJ2-3; 7 nucleotides line up with TRBD2. This CDR3 comprises 13 residues. Trimming at V came to 9 bases and at J to 2 bases, leaving 5 bases not matched to a gene. Germline-derived CDR1 and CDR2 are LNHDA and SQIVND (reference sequence). The CDR3 region is CASRAGYTDTQYF. CDR3 nucleotide sequence: TGTGCCAGCCGAGCGGGGTACACAGATACGCAGTATTTT.

CDR3 bases: TGCAGCGTCTCAGAGGCCTCTGGCTACACCTTC. The encoded protein is CSVSEASGYTF. This rearrangement joins TRBV29-1 to TRBJ1-2, with D unresolved. Trimming shortened V by 6 bases and J by 7 bases, and 12 bases separated the two germline ends. This CDR3 spans 11 amino acids. Germline CDR1 SQVTM, CDR2 ANQGSEA.

The chain is built from TRBV7-9 and TRBJ1-5; 10 nucleotides match TRBD1. Germline V gives CDR1 SEHNR, CDR2 FQNEAQ (reference sequence). Trimming at V came to 5 bases and at J to 4 bases, leaving 5 bases not matched to a gene. The CDR3 runs 15 residues. CDR3 loop: CASSPPGQGNQPQHF. DNA for the CDR3: TGTGCCAGCAGCCCCCCGGGACAGGGGAATCAGCCCCAGCATTTT.

V gene TRBV18 combines with J gene TRBJ1-1; 7 positions match TRBD1. V lost 6 bases to trimming and J lost 4 bases; unmatched junction nucleotides: 5. From germline, CDR1 is KGHSH and CDR2 LQKENI. This CDR3 region has 13 residues. CDR3 sequence reads: CASSPDRVTEAFF. The CDR3 coding sequence is TGTGCCAGCTCCCCTGACAGGGTCACTGAAGCTTTCTTT.